This TCR beta chain appears in the sequencing data of a study of CXCR3-negative and CXCR3-positive naive CD8 T cells. UMI-tagged TRB cDNA libraries were built via 5' RACE. TCRdb re-called the 5' RACE reads and gives one entry per CDR3 protein, without DNA. The specimen's table records over 100,000 distinct CDR3 sequences. Findings and caveats of the study: TRB CDR3 hydrophobicity was greater in CXCR3-positive naive cells than in CXCR3-negative naive cells.

Germline V gene sequence: CDR1 LNHDA, CDR2 SQIVND (reference sequence). This CDR3 is built from 16 residues. Worth noting for this clonotype: Its antigen is as yet unknown.

Sequencing was carried out using naive CXCR3- CD8+ T cells from blood. As for subset: CD45RO-CCR7+CD27+CD95- naive CD8+ T cells lacking CXCR3 (TNR3-). This sequence originates from a human donor in good health. Some clones in this sample may be carry-over from other donors' samples. The V call is TRBV19, the J call TRBJ2-5; the D call from TCRdb, TRBD1, cannot be confirmed without DNA. The CDR3 region is CASSITGTGRQETQYF. Full variable domain (rest looked up from reference TRBV19 and TRBJ2-5): DGGITQSPKYLFRKEGQNVTLSCEQNLNHDAMYWYRQDPGQGLRLIYYSQIVNDFQKGDIAEGYSVSREKKESFPLTVTSAQKNPTAFYLCASSITGTGRQETQYFGPGTRLLVL.